This entry concerns a single T cell receptor (beta chain). Its antigen is still unknown. This CDR3 region has 15 residues. Germline CDR1 reads SGHRS; CDR2 reads YFSETQ. Deletions cut 0 bases from V and 5 bases from J, with 14 bases between. This entry belongs to a study of cytomegalovirus exposure and HLA in healthy donors. Study conclusions and caveats: Indistinguishable V segments such as TRBV6-2 and TRBV6-3 were excluded.

Use of 60 Vbeta and 13 Jbeta primers characterized the PCR. The protocol was immunoSEQ multiplex PCR, while the TCRdb copy is restricted to in-frame clones and leaves out a portion. This sample has over 85,000 clones; over 60% occur once, and the top ten carry 9.6%. The sequencing input was PBMCs. This receptor was identified in a male donor in good health and CMV-seropositive. The gene calls are TRBV5-1 and TRBJ1-1; D may be TRBD1 (5 bases). CDR3 DNA sequence: TGCGCCAGCAGCTTGGTAGGAAGGGGCCGGACTGAAGCTTTCTTT. This codes for CASSLVGRGRTEAFF. The full variable domain, rest sourced from reference TRBV5-1 and TRBJ1-1, is KAGVTQTPRYLIKTRGQQVTLSCSPISGHRSVSWYQQTPGQGLQFLFEYFSETQRNKGNFPGRFSGRQFSNSRSEMNVSTLELGDSALYLCASSLVGRGRTEAFFGQGTRLTVV.